Presented here are 10 T cell receptor beta chains from one specimen sequenced in a study of T-cell reconstitution after alpha-beta-depleted transplantation in children (dated by TCRdb to about 2016). The library was generated by PCR. Sequencing was carried out with an Illumina HiSeq 2500. To normalize quantification of the TCRbeta repertoire, the TCR libraries were built with molecular barcoding that relied on unique molecular identifiers. The public reads were run again by TCRdb, first through fastp at Q25 and then through MiXCR, and only productive beta chains were kept. Rows matching on CDR3 protein sequence are summarized as one entry with the most common DNA and genes. This sample holds about 640,000 distinct CDR3 sequences; approximately 17% were observed only once. Around 0.96% of the sample goes to the ten largest clones. Here the sequenced sample was PBMCs from the stem cell graft donor, taken from the stem cell graft. The receptors shown here come from a human donor who donated a stem cell graft to a child with acute myeloid leukemia.

The rearrangement uses TRBV27 and TRBJ2-1, with 8 nucleotides matching TRBD2. V lost 3 bases and J lost 7; bases outside the gene matches: 8. The germline CDR1 and CDR2 sequences are MNHEY and SMNVEV (reference sequence). There are 15 residues in the CDR3. CDR3 amino acids: CASSFFGGGLNEQFF. The DNA of the CDR3 is TGTGCCAGCAGTTTTTTCGGGGGGGGCCTGAATGAGCAGTTCTTC.

The chain employs TRBV4-3 and TRBJ2-5, with 12 bases matching TRBD2. The CDR3 is 19 amino acids. CDR1 LGHNA and CDR2 YSLEER come from the germline V gene. The V gene end was trimmed by 4 bases and the J gene end by 7 bases; junction bases not matched to a gene: 19. As DNA, the CDR3 is TGCGCCAGCAGCCCCAAGCTAGCGGGGGGGTCGGCTCCTGAGGGGACCCAGTACTTC. It encodes CASSPKLAGGSAPEGTQYF.

In its sample, this clonotype was seen a few times. V and J are TRBV12-3 or TRBV12-4 and TRBJ2-1; 8 nucleotides line up with TRBD1. V lost 5 bases to trimming and J lost 12 bases; unmatched junction nucleotides: 12. This CDR3 has 14 amino acids. The CDR3 loop reads CASSLRGLPRGQFF. In DNA form, the CDR3 reads TGTGCCAGCAGTCTCAGGGGGCTCCCTAGGGGGCAGTTCTTC.

J is TRBJ2-2 and V is TRBV7-9; D is undetermined. Germline CDR1 and CDR2: SEHNR and FQNEAQ (reference sequence). This CDR3 has 14 residues. V lost 7 bases and J lost 2, with 11 bases in between. The DNA of the CDR3 is TGTGCCAGCAACCAAGGGATAAACACCGGGGAGCTGTTTTTT. This gives the protein CASNQGINTGELFF. Full variable domain (missing parts from reference TRBV7-9 and TRBJ2-2): DTGVSQNPRHKITKRGQNVTFRCDPISEHNRLYWYRQTLGQGPEFLTYFQNEAQLEKSRLLSDRFSAERPKGSFSTLEIQRTEQGDSAMYLCASNQGINTGELFFGEGSRLTVL.

This clonotype was seen many times. The V gene is TRBV7-2, the J gene TRBJ2-4, with D maybe TRBD2 (6 bases). V lost 2 bases and J 5 bases, leaving 16 bases between the germline ends. The CDR3 is made up of 16 amino acids. Germline CDR1 reads SGHTA; CDR2 reads FQGNSA. The CDR3, as DNA: TGTGCCAGCAGCTTACAGGGACTCACCGTCCAAAACATTCAGTACTTC. As protein: CASSLQGLTVQNIQYF.

This clonotype appeared a few times. The chain combines TRBV28 with TRBJ1-6; D perhaps matches TRBD1 (6 bases). The germline V gene has CDR1 MDHEN and CDR2 SYDVKM. V was pared by 5 bases and J by 7 bases, with 12 bases between. The CDR3 totals 14 residues. The CDR3 coding sequence is TGTGCCAGCAGTCCGGACAGTCGCAATTCACCCCTCCACTTT. It codes for CASSPDSRNSPLHF.

The rearrangement uses TRBV7-9 and TRBJ2-5; maybe TRBD2 (5 bases). The germline CDR1 and CDR2 sequences are SEHNR and FQNEAQ (reference sequence). With 0 bases removed from V and 6 bases from J, the gap between germline ends came to 11 bases. The CDR3 runs 14 residues. The CDR3 coding sequence is TGTGCCAGCAGCTTAGCCCAGCGGTCCAAGACCCAGTACTTC. Translated, it gives CASSLAQRSKTQYF.

V is TRBV7-9 and J is TRBJ1-6; D is ambiguous. The V gene lost 0 bases and the J gene lost 5 bases, with 5 bases spanning the gap. CDR3 length equals 14 residues. From germline, CDR1 is SEHNR and CDR2 FQNEAQ (reference sequence). The CDR3 nucleotides are TGTGCCAGCAGCTTAGCGGTGGATAATTCACCCCTCCACTTT. Translating gives CASSLAVDNSPLHF.

The rearrangement joins TRBV6-5 to TRBJ2-2; D ambiguous. This CDR3 is 14 amino acids long. The V end lost 0 bases, the J end lost 5 bases, and 7 bases lay between the germline ends. Germline-derived CDR1 and CDR2 are MNHEY and SVGAGI. The CDR3 DNA sequence: TGTGCCAGCAGTTACTCGGGTGTGACCGGGGAGCTGTTTTTT. Its protein is CASSYSGVTGELFF.

The table lists this clonotype with many counts. The gene calls are TRBV15 and TRBJ2-3; D perhaps matches TRBD2 (6 bases). This CDR3 region has 16 residues. The V and J ends lost 4 bases and 0 bases respectively, with 14 bases between them. Germline assignment: CDR1 LNHNV and CDR2 YYDKDF (reference sequence). The CDR3 DNA reads as TGTGCCACCAGCACGCCGGGACTTTTCAGCACAGATACGCAGTATTTT. It is translated as CATSTPGLFSTDTQYF.